These 25 T cell receptor beta chains share one sample of origin, sequenced in a study of T-cell memory formation after mild COVID-19. TCRdb re-analysed the 5' RACE reads in MiXCR, keeping a single row per CDR3 protein. The repertoire holds more than 110,000 distinct CDR3 sequences, 14% to 15% seen once, with under 30% in the top ten. The sequencing sample was made of PBMCs or a T cell subset sorted from them (not recorded which). These receptors were taken from an adult woman who had mild COVID-19 (a few samples of this study predate the infection). Cell type and time point are not known.

This clonotype was seen a handful of times. The chain joins TRBV7-6 to TRBJ2-1, with TRBD2 matching 9 bases. The CDR3 extends over 16 amino acids. The ends lost 1 base at V and 7 bases at J; junction bases unmatched: 8. Germline V CDR1 and CDR2: SGHVS, FNYEAQ. The CDR3 nucleotides are TGTGCCAGCAGCTTAGTTGATGCGGGAGGGCCGAATGAGCAGTTCTTC. It is translated as CASSLVDAGGPNEQFF.

The chain links TRBV7-6 to TRBJ2-7, with 11 bases fitting TRBD2. J was trimmed by 3 bases and V by 1 base; bases with no gene match: 8. The CDR3 runs 17 residues. Germline loops: CDR1 SGHVS, CDR2 FNYEAQ. The CDR3 here is CASSLESGLAGGYEQYF. In DNA form, the CDR3 reads TGTGCCAGCAGCTTAGAGTCAGGTCTAGCGGGGGGCTACGAGCAGTACTTC.

This clonotype occurred a few times. The genes are TRBV4-2 and TRBJ2-3; 8 nucleotides line up with TRBD2. Germline V CDR1 and CDR2: LGHNA, YNFKEQ. V was clipped by 0 bases and J by 4 bases; unmatched bases: 6. The CDR3 loop spans 16 amino acids. As DNA, the CDR3 is TGTGCCAGCAGCCAAGAGGCAGCGGGGGCTTCAGATACGCAGTATTTT. Protein product: CASSQEAAGASDTQYF.

V and J are TRBV7-8 and TRBJ2-1; the match to TRBD2 covers 12 bases. The CDR3 runs 16 residues. After removal of 3 bases from V and 5 bases from J, the junction contained 5 bases not matched to a gene. From germline, CDR1 is SGHVS and CDR2 FQNEAQ. CDR3 protein: CASSFPGLAGHNEQFF. The CDR3, as DNA: TGTGCCAGCAGCTTCCCTGGACTAGCGGGACACAATGAGCAGTTCTTC.

This chain joins TRBV11-2 and TRBJ2-1; 12 bases align to TRBD2. With 5 bases clipped from V and 0 bases from J, the junction kept 5 bases outside the gene matches. Germline assignment: CDR1 SGHAT and CDR2 FQNNGV. CDR3 size: 17 residues. CDR3 in amino acids: CASSPSGREISYNEQFF. CDR3 DNA sequence: TGTGCCAGCAGCCCTAGCGGGAGGGAAATCTCCTACAATGAGCAGTTCTTC.

This clonotype was detected ten times or more. CDR3 protein: CARRYEQYF. Here the CDR3 DNA reads TGTGCCAGGCGCTACGAGCAGTACTTC. This chain uses TRBV6-5 with TRBJ2-7, with D hard to call. The CDR3 runs 9 residues. The germline CDR1 and CDR2 sequences are MNHEY and SVGAGI. Trimming took off 9 bases at V and 3 bases at J, with 3 bases between the two ends.

The V gene is TRBV24-1, the J gene TRBJ2-7; TRBD2 is a possible D gene (6 bases). The CDR3 is 14 residues long. CDR1 is KGHDR, CDR2 SFDVKD, per germline. Trimming took off 3 bases at V and 3 bases at J, with 11 bases between the two ends. This CDR3 reads CATSDRERIYEQYF. The CDR3 nucleotides read TGTGCCACCAGTGATCGGGAGAGGATCTACGAGCAGTACTTC.

This clonotype was picked up many times. The genes are TRBV4-2 and TRBJ2-7, with D maybe TRBD1 (7 bases). The CDR3 contains 16 residues. Germline CDR1 LGHNA, CDR2 YNFKEQ. The V gene lost 0 bases and the J gene lost 3 bases, with 15 bases spanning the gap. CDR3 sequence: CASSQDLGGGIYEQYF. The CDR3 DNA sequence: TGTGCCAGCAGCCAAGATCTAGGAGGGGGCATCTACGAGCAGTACTTC.

The rearrangement uses TRBV6-2 or TRBV6-3 and TRBJ2-4, with D tentatively TRBD1 (6 bases). Trimming left V 2 bases short and J 0 bases short, with 17 bases between. The CDR3 extends over 18 amino acids. The germline V gene encodes CDR1 MNHEY and CDR2 SVGEGT. The CDR3 is CASSYELAGELAKNIQYF. CDR3 DNA sequence: TGTGCCAGCAGTTACGAGCTGGCAGGGGAACTAGCCAAAAACATTCAGTACTTC.

This clonotype showed up just a few times. The V gene is TRBV9, the J gene TRBJ1-2; D uncertain. Trimming left V 4 bases short and J 8 bases short, with 15 bases between. CDR3 length: 13 amino acids. CDR1 is SGDLS, CDR2 YYNGEE, per germline. The CDR3 protein is CASSLHDTGGYTF. As DNA, the CDR3 is TGTGCCAGCAGCTTACACGACACGGGGGGCTACACCTTC.

The CDR3 nucleotides are TGTGCCACCAGCAGAGTTGGGGACTCAAGCGAGCAGTACTTC. As protein: CATSRVGDSSEQYF. The rearrangement links TRBV15 to TRBJ2-7; TRBD2 is a possible D gene (6 bases). Trimming cost V 1 base and J 6 bases, with 13 bases left between them. This CDR3 is built from 14 residues. Germline V gives CDR1 LNHNV, CDR2 YYDKDF (reference sequence).

The CDR3 sequence: CSVDTSGAYNEQFF. The CDR3 DNA is TGCAGCGTTGACACTAGCGGGGCTTACAATGAGCAGTTCTTC. The V and J genes are TRBV29-1 and TRBJ2-1; 10 nucleotides line up with TRBD2. Germline values: CDR1 SQVTM, CDR2 ANQGSEA. J gave up 4 bases and V 3 bases, and 3 bases lay outside the gene matches. This CDR3 has 14 amino acids.

This clonotype appeared a few times. V is TRBV4-3 and J is TRBJ1-1; TRBD1 is a possible D gene (5 bases). CDR3 size: 17 residues. Germline CDR1 is LGHNA and CDR2 is YSLEER. V was trimmed by 0 bases and J by 5 bases, leaving 19 bases between them. The CDR3 DNA sequence: TGCGCCAGCAGCCAAGATAGGATAGGGGCCCCGGGGACTGAAGCTTTCTTT. This codes for CASSQDRIGAPGTEAFF.

This clonotype appeared a few times. The rearrangement uses TRBV4-1 and TRBJ1-1; no firm D call. The CDR3 is 14 residues long. Germline loops: CDR1 MGHRA, CDR2 YSYEKL. The V gene lost 0 bases and the J gene lost 7 bases, with 12 bases spanning the gap. CDR3 DNA: TGCGCCAGCAGCCAAGACGGGCCGGAAGATGAAGCTTTCTTT. Translation: CASSQDGPEDEAFF.

The chain has TRBV3-1 and TRBJ2-7; 7 bases match TRBD1. Losses at the gene ends were 0 bases for V and 0 bases for J; bases not matched to a gene: 5. The CDR3 length is 16 residues. Germline V gene data show CDR1 as LGHDT and CDR2 as YNNKEL (reference sequence). This CDR3 reads CASSQEGTGDSYEQYF. CDR3 DNA: TGTGCCAGCAGCCAAGAGGGAACAGGGGACTCCTACGAGCAGTACTTC.

The sample holds a few counts of this clonotype. The CDR3: CASSDGTAPSEQYF. In nucleotides, the CDR3 is TGCGCCAGCAGCGACGGGACGGCCCCCTCCGAGCAGTACTTC. The chain links TRBV5-1 to TRBJ2-7; D might be TRBD1 or TRBD2, each matching 5 bases. Germline loops: CDR1 SGHRS, CDR2 YFSETQ. With 4 bases removed from V and 6 bases from J, the gap between germline ends came to 17 bases. CDR3 size: 14 residues.

The V gene is TRBV27, the J gene TRBJ2-7; weak D call: TRBD2 (6 bases). V was trimmed by 6 bases and J by 3 bases, leaving 18 bases between them. The germline gives CDR1 MNHEY, CDR2 SMNVEV (reference sequence). This CDR3 has 15 amino acids. CDR3 region: CASSPGLRQYYEQYF. The CDR3 DNA is TGTGCCAGCAGCCCGGGACTGCGCCAGTACTACGAGCAGTACTTC.

The rearrangement links TRBV5-1 to TRBJ2-7, with D uncertain. The CDR3 is made up of 15 amino acids. In germline, CDR1 is SGHRS, CDR2 YFSETQ. The V and J ends lost 0 bases and 1 base respectively, with 11 bases between them. CDR3 DNA: TGCGCCAGCAGCTTGGCCAGAGGATTATCCTACGAGCAGTACTTC. It yields the protein CASSLARGLSYEQYF.

This clonotype has more than one count but fewer than ten. The V and J genes are TRBV10-2 and TRBJ2-1, with D possibly being TRBD1 or TRBD2 (6 bases each). CDR3 length: 15 residues. V was shortened by 1 base and J by 5 bases, with 12 bases between the two germline ends. Germline CDR1 is WSHSY and CDR2 is SAAADI. CDR3 DNA sequence: TGCGCCAGCAGTGAGTATCGGGGGCCTGACAATGAGCAGTTCTTC. Its protein is CASSEYRGPDNEQFF.

The chain is built from TRBV7-3 and TRBJ2-3; D unresolved. Trimming took 1 base from V and 4 from J, leaving 6 bases between them. The CDR3 covers 13 residues. Germline V CDR1 and CDR2: SGHTA, FQGTGA. In DNA form, the CDR3 reads TGTGCCAGCAGCTTAATCACCTCAGATACGCAGTATTTT. Amino acid sequence: CASSLITSDTQYF.

The table lists this clonotype with a few counts. V is TRBV12-3 or TRBV12-4 and J is TRBJ1-5; 12 nucleotides align to TRBD1. V dropped 3 bases and J dropped 6; count of bases not matched to a gene: 3. The CDR3 extends over 15 amino acids. The CDR3 loop is CASSLGQGAGQPQHF. CDR3 sequence (DNA): TGTGCCAGCAGTTTGGGACAGGGGGCGGGTCAGCCCCAGCATTTT.

CDR3 sequence reads: CASSVRPYEQYF. Here the CDR3 DNA reads TGTGCCAGCAGTGTACGTCCCTACGAGCAGTACTTC. The chain combines TRBV2 with TRBJ2-7; D gene uncertain. With 4 bases removed from V and 2 bases from J, the gap between germline ends came to 6 bases. The CDR3 sequence is 12 residues long. Germline values: CDR1 SNHLY, CDR2 FYNNEI.

The chain carries TRBV6-5 and TRBJ1-1; D possibly corresponds to TRBD1 (6 bases). The CDR3 is made up of 13 amino acids. Per the germline V gene, CDR1 is MNHEY and CDR2 is SVGAGI. Deletions cut 5 bases from V and 6 bases from J, with 13 bases between. CDR3 DNA sequence: TGTGCCAGCAGTACGTCACAGGGCGCTGAAGCTTTCTTT. Encoded protein: CASSTSQGAEAFF.

The chain recombines TRBV13 with TRBJ2-1, with D unclear. Germline CDR1 PRHDT, CDR2 FYEKMQ (reference sequence). The CDR3 totals 15 residues. V was shortened by 5 bases and J by 4 bases, with 15 bases between the two germline ends. CDR3 nucleotide sequence: TGTGCCAGCAGCCGAAGACGAGAAGGTTACAATGAGCAGTTCTTC. Protein sequence: CASSRRREGYNEQFF.

This clonotype was picked up a small number of times. The V and J genes are TRBV6-5 and TRBJ1-1; the D gene is possibly TRBD1 (5 bases). The CDR3 sequence is 17 residues long. Trimming removed 0 bases at V and 4 bases at J, with 18 bases between. Per germline, CDR1 MNHEY and CDR2 SVGAGI. This CDR3 is CASSYSTRGGLGTEAFF. CDR3 DNA: TGTGCCAGCAGTTACTCGACTAGGGGAGGACTAGGCACTGAAGCTTTCTTT.